This T cell receptor beta chain was identified during a study of blood T cell repertoires in COVID-19. Study-wide background: Donors in the United States, Italy and Spain gave samples during acute or convalescent COVID-19. PBMCs, B-cell-depleted T cells, or T cells provided the cDNA or gDNA that made up the material.

In Seattle, patients joined the study during active infection and were tracked longitudinally. In the study's own analysis: Estimation of nucleated cell counts relied on the amplification of reference gene primers. This table comes from immunoSEQ multiplex PCR, and its TCRdb copy is limited to in-frame clones, with some not included. The V and J calls and clone size come from that table; D and trimming were worked out from the DNA. The table shows roughly 300,000 clones, with 80% to 95% occurring only once. This CDR3 is built from 13 residues. Germline-derived CDR1 and CDR2 are KGHSH and LQKENI. The V and J ends lost 5 bases and 5 bases respectively, with 10 bases between them.

Sequenced: peripheral blood. This clonotype was obtained from a woman aged 30 to 39 with COVID-19, enrolled during active disease. The rearrangement links TRBV18 to TRBJ2-1; D might be TRBD2 (5 bases). CDR3 sequence (DNA): TGTGCCAGCTCAGGGGAGCGGAACAATGAGCAGTTCTTC. This sequence encodes CASSGERNNEQFF.